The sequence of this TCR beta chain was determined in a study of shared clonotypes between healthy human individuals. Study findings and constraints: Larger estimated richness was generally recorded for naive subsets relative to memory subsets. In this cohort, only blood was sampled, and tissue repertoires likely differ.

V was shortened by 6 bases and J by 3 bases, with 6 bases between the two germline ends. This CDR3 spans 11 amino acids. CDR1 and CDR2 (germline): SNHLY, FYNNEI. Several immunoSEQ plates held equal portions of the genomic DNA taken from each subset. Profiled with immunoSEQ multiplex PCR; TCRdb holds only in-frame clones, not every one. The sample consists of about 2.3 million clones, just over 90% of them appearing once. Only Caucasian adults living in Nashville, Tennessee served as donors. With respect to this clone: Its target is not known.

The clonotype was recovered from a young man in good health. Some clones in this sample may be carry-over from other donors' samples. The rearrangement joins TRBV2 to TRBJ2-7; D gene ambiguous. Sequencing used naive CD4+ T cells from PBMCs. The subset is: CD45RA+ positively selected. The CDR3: CASRYFYEQYF. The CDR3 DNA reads TGTGCCAGCAGGTACTTCTACGAGCAGTACTTC.